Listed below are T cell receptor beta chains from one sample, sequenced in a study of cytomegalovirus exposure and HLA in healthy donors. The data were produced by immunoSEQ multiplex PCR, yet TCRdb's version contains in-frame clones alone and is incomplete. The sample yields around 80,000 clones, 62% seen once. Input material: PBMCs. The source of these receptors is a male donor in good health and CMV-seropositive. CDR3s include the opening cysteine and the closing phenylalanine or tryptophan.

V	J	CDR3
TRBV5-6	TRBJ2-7	CASSLGPQGRSYEQYF
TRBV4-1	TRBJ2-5	CASSQGLIQETQYF
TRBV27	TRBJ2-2	CASSLSRLSTGELFF
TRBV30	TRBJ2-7	CAWTSDRAHEQYF
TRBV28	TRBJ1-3	CASRVAGTTIYF
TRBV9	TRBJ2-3	CASSRVEASTDTQYF
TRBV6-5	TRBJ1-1	CASSLGRGNTEAFF
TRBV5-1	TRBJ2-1	CASSLGQAHNEQFF
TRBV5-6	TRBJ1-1	CASSSLPTVYTNTEAFF
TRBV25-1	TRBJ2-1	CASSITRLAEYNEQFF
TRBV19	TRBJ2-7	CASSRGQGADEQYF
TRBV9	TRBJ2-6	CASSVTDSPSGANVLTF
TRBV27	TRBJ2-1	CASSLSSSGYNEQFF
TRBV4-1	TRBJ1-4	CASSTAGLENEKLFF
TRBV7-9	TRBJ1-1	CASTPTGWTEAFF
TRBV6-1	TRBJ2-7	CASGFVYEQYF
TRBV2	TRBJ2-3	CASSADRVNTDTQYF